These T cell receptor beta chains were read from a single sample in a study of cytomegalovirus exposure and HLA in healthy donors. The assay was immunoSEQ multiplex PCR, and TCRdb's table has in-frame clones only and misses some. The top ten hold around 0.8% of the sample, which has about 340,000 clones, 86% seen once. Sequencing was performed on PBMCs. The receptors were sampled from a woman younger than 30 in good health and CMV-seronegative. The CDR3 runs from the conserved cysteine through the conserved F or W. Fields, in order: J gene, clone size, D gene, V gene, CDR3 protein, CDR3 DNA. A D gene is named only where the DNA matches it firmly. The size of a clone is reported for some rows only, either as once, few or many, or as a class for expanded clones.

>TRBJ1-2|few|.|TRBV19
CASSLTDYGYTF
TGTGCCAGTAGTCTGACAGACTATGGCTACACCTTC
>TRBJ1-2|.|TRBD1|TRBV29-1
CSVEGTGEGGYTF
TGCAGCGTTGAAGGGACAGGAGAGGGGGGCTACACCTTC
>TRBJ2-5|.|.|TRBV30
CAWSTPGEAQYF
TGTGCCTGGAGTACCCCCGGGGAGGCCCAGTACTTC
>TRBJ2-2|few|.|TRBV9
CASSGLQARGTGELFF
TGTGCCAGCAGCGGATTACAAGCGAGGGGGACCGGGGAGCTGTTTTTT
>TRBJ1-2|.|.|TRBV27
CASSLRGDYGYTF
TGTGCCAGCAGCCTCCGCGGGGACTATGGCTACACCTTC
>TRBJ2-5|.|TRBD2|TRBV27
CASSLVAGAETQYF
TGTGCCAGCAGTTTAGTAGCGGGAGCGGAGACCCAGTACTTC
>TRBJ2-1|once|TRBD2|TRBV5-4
CASSLTSGPSYNEQFF
TGTGCCAGCAGCCTAACTAGCGGGCCTTCCTACAATGAGCAGTTCTTC
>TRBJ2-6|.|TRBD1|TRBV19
CASRTGGESGANVLTF
TGTGCCAGTAGGACAGGGGGGGAAAGTGGGGCCAACGTCCTGACTTTC
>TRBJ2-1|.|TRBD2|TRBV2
CASSPLTPWREGGNEQFF
TGTGCCAGCAGCCCCCTTACCCCATGGCGGGAGGGTGGAAATGAGCAGTTCTTC
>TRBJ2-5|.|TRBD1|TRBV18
CASSPGTDETQYF
TGTGCCAGCTCACCGGGGACAGACGAGACCCAGTACTTC
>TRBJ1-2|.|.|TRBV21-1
CASSKAGGGRVPSGYTF
TGTGCCAGCAGCAAAGCCGGCGGGGGGCGGGTTCCATCTGGCTACACCTTC
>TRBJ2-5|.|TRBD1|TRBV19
CASSSPGTGEETQYF
TGTGCCAGTAGTAGTCCCGGGACAGGGGAAGAGACCCAGTACTTC
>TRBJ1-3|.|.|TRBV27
CASSSRDTIYF
TGTGCCAGCAGTTCTCGGGACACCATATATTTT
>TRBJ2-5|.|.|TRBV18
CASSPRGDIQETQYF
TGTGCCAGCTCACCTCGGGGGGACATCCAAGAGACCCAGTACTTC
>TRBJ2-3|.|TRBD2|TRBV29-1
CSVVPGGFVDTQYF
TGCAGCGTTGTCCCGGGGGGGTTTGTAGATACGCAGTATTTT
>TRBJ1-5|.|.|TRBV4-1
CASSQVPGTSNQPQHF
TGCGCCAGCAGCCAAGTACCCGGGACATCTAATCAGCCCCAGCATTTT
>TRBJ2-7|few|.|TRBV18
CASSPNRDEQYF
TGTGCCAGCTCACCGAACAGGGACGAGCAGTACTTC
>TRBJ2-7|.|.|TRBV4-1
CASSQPTVSYEQYF
TGCGCCAGCAGCCAACCGACAGTATCCTACGAGCAGTACTTC
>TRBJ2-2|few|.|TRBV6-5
CASEPIRAGELFF
TGTGCCAGCGAACCAATTCGGGCCGGGGAGCTGTTTTTT
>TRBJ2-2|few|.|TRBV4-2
CASSQGTGGELFF
TGTGCCAGCAGCCAAGGTACAGGAGGGGAGCTGTTTTTT
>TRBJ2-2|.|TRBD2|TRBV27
CASSPRTSGNTGELFF
TGTGCCAGCAGTCCCCGGACTAGCGGAAACACCGGGGAGCTGTTTTTT
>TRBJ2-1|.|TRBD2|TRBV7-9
CASSSTKLAGAYNEQFF
TGTGCCAGCAGCTCGACCAAACTAGCGGGAGCCTACAATGAGCAGTTCTTC
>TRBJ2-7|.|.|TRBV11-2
CASSLDDSYEQYF
TGTGCCAGCAGCTTAGATGACAGTTACGAGCAGTACTTC
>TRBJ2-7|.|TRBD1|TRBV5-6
CASSDRTGASEQYF
TGTGCCAGCAGCGACCGGACAGGGGCGAGCGAGCAGTACTTC
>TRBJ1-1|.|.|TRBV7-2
CASSLAFGEAFF
TGTGCCAGCAGCTTAGCTTTCGGTGAAGCTTTCTTT
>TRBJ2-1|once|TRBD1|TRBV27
CASSAWDREGNEQFF
TGTGCCAGCAGCGCCTGGGACAGGGAGGGCAATGAGCAGTTCTTC
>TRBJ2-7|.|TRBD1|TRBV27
CASSYRGITEQYF
TGTGCCAGCAGTTACAGGGGAATCACCGAGCAGTACTTC
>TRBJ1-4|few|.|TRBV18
CASSPGSVEKLFF
TGTGCCAGCTCACCCGGGAGCGTTGAAAAACTGTTTTTT
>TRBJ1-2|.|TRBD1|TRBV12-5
CASGLPWDRGGRSYGYTF
TGTGCTAGTGGTTTGCCCTGGGACAGGGGAGGACGGAGCTATGGCTACACCTTC
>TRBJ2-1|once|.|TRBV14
CASSQVGQGSYNEQFF
TGTGCCAGCAGCCAAGTCGGGCAGGGATCCTACAATGAGCAGTTCTTC
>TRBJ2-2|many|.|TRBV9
CASSAYGQTAGELFF
TGTGCCAGCAGCGCGTATGGACAGACGGCCGGGGAGCTGTTTTTT
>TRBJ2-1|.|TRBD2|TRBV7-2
CASSPSGRGYNEQFF
TGTGCCAGCAGCCCTAGCGGGAGAGGTTACAATGAGCAGTTCTTC
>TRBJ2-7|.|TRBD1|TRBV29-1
CSVEEEGTGRYEQYF
TGCAGCGTTGAAGAAGAGGGGACAGGACGCTACGAGCAGTACTTC